The next 16 T cell receptor beta chains were all read from a single sample in a study of Graves' ophthalmopathy and Graves' hyperthyroidism. As the template, RNA transcripts were used to amplify TCR beta CDR3 regions. An initial RT-PCR round employing HTBI primers preceded a second-round multiplex PCR. TCRdb reanalysed the multiplex PCR reads using MiXCR and keeps one entry per CDR3 protein. The table records about 740,000 distinct CDR3 sequences, 40% of them present only once. The sample was peripheral blood. All receptors come from an adult man with Graves' ophthalmopathy.

The chain is built from TRBV11-2 and TRBJ1-1; TRBD1 might be the D (5 bases). V lost 0 bases to trimming and J lost 11 bases, with 19 bases between them. The CDR3 extends over 15 amino acids. Germline V gives CDR1 SGHAT, CDR2 FQNNGV. Written as DNA, the CDR3 is TGTGCCAGCAGCTTAGAAAGGGGTTTCGGCAGGGCGGCTTTCTTT. It is translated as CASSLERGFGRAAFF.

Note on this clonotype: Relative to the germline gene, one junction end is altered; a read error may explain this. The gene calls are TRBV10-3 and TRBJ1-2; D remains unclear. Germline V gene sequence: CDR1 ENHRY, CDR2 SYGVKD. CDR3 length: 13 residues. CDR3 region: CAISEERAYSYTF. Written as DNA, the CDR3 is TGTGCCATCAGTGAGGAAAGAGCCTATAGCTACACCTTC.

With regard to this clonotype: Since a much larger clone is just one base distant, this may be a read error. V gene TRBV7-3 combines with J gene TRBJ2-5; D perhaps matches TRBD1 (6 bases). This CDR3 comprises 14 residues. The V gene's germline CDR1 is SGHTA and CDR2 FQGTGA. The CDR3 loop is CASSSDRARETQCF. The CDR3 nucleotides read TGTGCCAGCAGCTCGGACAGAGCGAGGGAGACCCAGTGCTTC.

The rearrangement joins TRBV7-9 to TRBJ1-1; 8 nucleotides agree with TRBD1. The V gene end was trimmed by 5 bases and the J gene end by 4 bases; junction bases not matched to a gene: 9. The germline CDR1 and CDR2 sequences are SEHNR and FQNEAQ (reference sequence). The CDR3 covers 15 residues. The CDR3 nucleotides are TGTGCCAGCAGCGTTGATCAGGGGGCAGGCACTGAAGCTTTCTTT. Residues: CASSVDQGAGTEAFF.

In this sample, this clonotype turned up a few times. CDR3 sequence: CASRLWSPWDQPQHF. The CDR3 DNA reads TGTGCCAGCAGGCTTTGGTCCCCTTGGGATCAGCCCCAGCATTTT. This chain joins TRBV6-1 and TRBJ1-5; D remains ambiguous. Trimming removed 6 bases at V and 5 bases at J, with 17 bases between. Germline CDR1 and CDR2: MNHNS and SASEGT. CDR3 length equals 15 residues.

Only a few counts were recorded for this clonotype. The rearrangement uses TRBV29-1 and TRBJ1-2, with D perhaps matching TRBD1 (6 bases). Germline loops: CDR1 SQVTM, CDR2 ANQGSEA. V gave up 8 bases and J gave up 5 bases, with 9 bases separating them. The CDR3 has 10 amino acids. The CDR3 here is CSLDRYGYTF. The CDR3, as DNA: TGCAGCTTGGACAGATATGGCTACACCTTC.

The CDR3 loop reads CAIRRDRESYEQYF. Written as DNA, the CDR3 is TGTGCCATCAGAAGGGACAGGGAGTCCTACGAGCAGTACTTC. The chain recombines TRBV10-3 with TRBJ2-7; 9 bases are a match to TRBD1. V shed 6 bases, J shed 1 base, and the junction held 4 bases outside the gene matches. CDR1 ENHRY and CDR2 SYGVKD come from the germline V gene. The CDR3 runs 14 residues.

This clonotype was seen once. CDR3 protein: CATSVGGSGQYF. The CDR3 DNA sequence: TGTGCCACCAGTGTTGGGGGGAGCGGGCAGTACTTC. The chain recombines TRBV24-1 with TRBJ2-7, with D maybe TRBD2 (6 bases). The CDR3 extends over 12 amino acids. Germline loops: CDR1 KGHDR, CDR2 SFDVKD. Trimming took 5 bases from V and 9 from J, leaving 13 bases between them.

This clonotype appeared a few times. The V call is TRBV2, the J call TRBJ2-7; D is perhaps TRBD1 (7 bases). Germline V gene data show CDR1 as SNHLY and CDR2 as FYNNEI. CDR3 length: 16 residues. Between the trimmed V and J ends, which lost 5 bases and 6 bases, there was a span of 23 bases. CDR3 coding DNA: TGTGCCAGCAGTAAAAGGACAGGAGGGAATGGTGGCGAGCAGTACTTC. Translation gives CASSKRTGGNGGEQYF.

This clonotype was detected only once. The chain uses TRBV10-3 and TRBJ1-6, with unresolved D. CDR3 length equals 13 residues. Trimming removed 5 bases at V and 4 bases at J, with 6 bases between. Germline V lookup: CDR1 ENHRY, CDR2 SYGVKD. The CDR3 DNA is TGTGCCATCAGTCCAGATTATAATTCACCCCTCCACTTT. Translation gives CAISPDYNSPLHF.

The gene calls are TRBV10-3 and TRBJ1-1; D may be TRBD1 (6 bases). The CDR3 totals 14 residues. Germline V gives CDR1 ENHRY, CDR2 SYGVKD. The ends were cut back, 10 bases at V and 11 bases at J, with 26 bases in the middle. The CDR3 sequence: CARNRDKGFNGAFF. DNA for the CDR3: TGTGCCAGGAATCGGGACAAGGGTTTCAACGGGGCTTTCTTT.

J is TRBJ1-4 and V is TRBV25-1, with D unclear. Deletions cut 4 bases from V and 7 bases from J, with 13 bases between. The V gene's germline CDR1 is MGHDK and CDR2 SYGVNS. The CDR3 consists of 14 residues. CDR3 sequence reads: CASSARDNTEKLFF. The CDR3 nucleotides read TGTGCCAGCAGTGCTAGAGATAATACTGAAAAACTGTTTTTT.

This clonotype was counted ten times or more. This sequence joins TRBV7-2 and TRBJ2-5, with D possibly matching TRBD1 (5 bases). The CDR3 is 12 residues long. Between the trimmed V and J ends, which lost 5 bases and 7 bases, there was a span of 11 bases. Per germline, CDR1 SGHTA and CDR2 FQGNSA. Here the CDR3 DNA reads TGTGCCAGCAGCCCACCTCAGGGGACCCAGTACTTC. As protein: CASSPPQGTQYF.

This clonotype was observed once. A much bigger clone sits one base away, suggesting this may be a read error. J is TRBJ2-5 and V is TRBV7-9, with 8 bases lining up with TRBD2. Germline CDR1 SEHNR, CDR2 FQNEAQ (reference sequence). The V gene end was trimmed by 4 bases and the J gene end by 2 bases; junction bases not matched to a gene: 3. The CDR3 sequence is 14 residues long. CDR3: CASSYGGGQETQYF. CDR3 coding DNA: TGTGCCAGCAGCTACGGGGGGGGTCAAGAGACCCAGTACTTC. Using reference TRBV7-9 and TRBJ2-5 for the parts outside the CDR3, the full variable domain is DTGVSQNPRHKITKRGQNVTFRCDPISEHNRLYWYRQTLGQGPEFLTYFQNEAQLEKSRLLSDRFSAERPKGSFSTLEIQRTEQGDSAMYLCASSYGGGQETQYFGPGTRLLVL.

This clonotype was counted between two and nine times. CDR3 residues: CASQGTSGAYEQYF. The CDR3 nucleotides are TGCGCCAGCCAAGGGACTAGCGGGGCCTACGAGCAGTACTTC. The chain uses TRBV5-1 and TRBJ2-7; 13 nucleotides match TRBD2. The CDR3 extends over 14 amino acids. V shed 7 bases and J 2 bases; nucleotides not matched to a gene: 3. Germline CDR1 SGHRS, CDR2 YFSETQ.

The chain has TRBV15 and TRBJ1-6; D gene ambiguous. Trimming took 0 bases from V and 13 from J, leaving 22 bases between them. Germline lookup yields CDR1 LNHNV and CDR2 YYDKDF (reference sequence). This CDR3 has 17 amino acids. CDR3 DNA: TGTGCCACCAGCAGAGATGGGGTTGAAGGTGTTTTTAGGCCCCTCCACTTT. Translated, it gives CATSRDGVEGVFRPLHF. Supplemented by reference TRBV15 and TRBJ1-6, the full variable domain reads DAMVIQNPRYQVTQFGKPVTLSCSQTLNHNVMYWYQQKSSQAPKLLFHYYDKDFNNEADTPDNFQSRRPNTSFCFLDIRSPGLGDTAMYLCATSRDGVEGVFRPLHFGNGTRLTVT.